The present T cell receptor beta chain was sequenced within a study of cytomegalovirus exposure and HLA in healthy donors (dated by TCRdb to 2017 to 2019). About the study as a whole: An earlier analysis of approximately 640 of the donors reported roughly 300 Gb of sequence data and roughly 110 million unique TCR beta sequences from some 180 million T cells. An early release that covered several hundred HLA-typed donors contained approximately 300 gigabases of sequencing data and roughly 84 million unique TCR sequences. Of the roughly 410 genotyped donors, 75% to 85% were placed in the genetic ancestry cluster associated with self-reported Caucasian donors. The study aimed to test whether cataloging public T cell receptors could reveal signatures of past pathogen exposure. The study profiled the T cell repertoires of under 850 subjects by immunosequencing and related them to cytomegalovirus serostatus. Along with the roughly 670-subject first cohort, a separate validation cohort of about 110 different subjects was used. To predict cytomegalovirus infection status, the study brought together high-throughput TCR immunosequencing, statistical association of individual TCRs with disease status, and machine learning. A later analysis re-examined previously published TCR beta repertoires from just over 650 donors and added high-resolution HLA genotyping to investigate patterns of TCR occurrence. The later analysis used no new phenotypic data to find candidate immune exposures, relying instead on TCR beta sequences and their occurrence across donors. In an earlier analysis of over 550 of the donors, high-throughput TCR beta sequencing was used to judge whether each TCR beta V gene segment behaved as functional or pseudogenic. Donor age, sex, ethnicity and CMV serostatus were collected together with the repertoire data. In a later genetic analysis, genome-wide SNP genotypes for about 65% of the roughly 700 donors were used, and that subset was treated as a discovery cohort. Every discovery cohort repertoire had been produced on one sequencing platform. HLA typing included class I and class II loci at four-digit resolution. The number of donors typed differed by locus, with 629-630 for A, B, C, DRB1 and DQB1, roughly 550 for DQA1, 600 to 610 for DPA1, and some 470 for DPB1. Five DR-DQ haplotypes were handled as single units for association and clustering, since linkage in the cohort was strong. Among some 400 genotyped donors of the cohort, an average of around 220,000 unique TCR beta nucleotide sequences was sequenced per donor, of which 15% to 20% were non-productive.

The CDR3 spans 16 residues, from the cysteine through the phenylalanine. Only CDR3 DNA remains: 48 bases, in frame from the first base. At the junction V is shortened by 1 base and J by 1 base; bases outside the gene matches: 3. For CDR1 and CDR2, the germline V gene lists LGHNA and YNFKEQ. Libraries were prepared through the immunoSEQ multiplex PCR assay. A mixture of 60 forward primers for TCR Vbeta segments and 13 reverse primers for TCR Jbeta segments was used in the multiplex PCR. The CDR3 region of rearranged TCR beta genes was amplified from genomic DNA by a multiplex PCR assay. On the Illumina HiSeq System, the amplified TCR beta libraries were sequenced as 87-base-pair reads. As for how the authors treated the data: A later analysis counted tens of millions of unique TCR beta chains across the roughly 700 repertoires, and around 12 million of these chains were shared by at least two donors. Raw reads were error-corrected and collapsed into unique sequences by a nearest-neighbor algorithm in which closely related sequences were merged to remove PCR and sequencing errors. To assign V, D and J gene segments, CDR3 sequences were aligned to IMGT reference sequences. Each retained sequence needed at least a six-nucleotide match to both a V gene segment and a J gene segment. A rearrangement counted as productive if the CDR3 had no stop codons and remained in frame with V and J, and every other rearrangement counted as non-productive. CDR3 was defined by IMGT convention, running from the second conserved V-encoded cysteine to the conserved J-encoded phenylalanine. Sequences without an unambiguous match to a single V gene segment were excluded from the earlier analysis of approximately 600 of the donors. An earlier analysis of 587 of the donors called V segments functional above 56.7% productive rearrangements and segregating when the between-donor standard deviation exceeded 5%. A statistical classification framework was developed to diagnose cytomegalovirus status using the catalog of TCR beta chain sequences. In a later analysis, TCR nucleotide sequences were compared against IMGT/GENE-DB human TR gene sequences so that V and J genes could be assigned. Using the TCRdist pipeline, a later analysis assigned CDR3 sequences along with most-parsimonious VDJ recombination scenarios. In a later analysis, each TCR beta chain was defined by its CDR3 amino acid sequence together with its V-gene family, and reads without a unique V-gene family were excluded. As a way to deal with suspected cross-contamination and a sequencing artifact, a later analysis dropped nearly 600 nucleotide sequences that were highly shared and had low generation probability. In a later analysis, a clonal expansion index for each public chain was calculated from normalized within-repertoire ranks of inferred template counts. In a later analysis, generation probabilities were computed with a VDJ recombination model fitted to out-of-frame rearrangements, and the resulting probabilities were checked against IGoR. Hypergeometric tests were used in a later analysis to score TCR-TCR, TCR-HLA and TCR-CMV co-occurrence, with a repertoire-size bias correction applied to the TCR pairs. A later analysis estimated false discovery rates by permuting HLA or CMV assignments 20 times. In a later analysis, co-occurring TCRs were grouped using DBSCAN, with TCRdist sequence similarity added in when clustering inside HLA-allele-positive subsets. For co-occurrence clustering, repertoires with fewer than 30,000 or more than 120,000 public chains were excluded, along with roughly 5 repertoires with anomalous nucleotide sharing. TCRdb holds this immuneACCESS table with in-frame rearrangements only. Some clones are missing; in checked studies, unresolved V genes explain under half, and the rest has no known cause. The DNA gave D and trimming, while V, J and clone size come from that table. Counted in this sample were 150,000 to 200,000 clones; over 70% of them appeared once. The ten largest clones capture 1.4% of the sample.

The cohort consisted of approximately 690 healthy bone marrow donors. All cohort members were sampled while nominally healthy, although unrecorded immune exposures were likely present. The donor was CMV seronegative and belonged to the group of over 300 seronegative cohort members. Every donor gave a peripheral blood sample, and the peripheral blood mononuclear cells from that sample were used for TCR beta sequencing. The Qiagen DNeasy Blood Extraction Kit was used to extract genomic DNA from the blood cell samples. Broader findings and caveats from the paper: In vitro tests confirmed that a few of the cytomegalovirus-associated TCR beta chains recognize cytomegalovirus antigens. An association between a missense DCLRE1C variant and V-gene and J-gene trimming of TCR beta chains was found in a later genetic analysis and replicated in an independent cohort. A further reported finding was that TCR beta sequences accurately predicted the HLA-A and HLA-B alleles for most subjects in the first cohort. A cluster of highly shared sequence variants was judged likely to represent a technical artifact of the sequencing pipeline. In a later analysis, several top co-occurrence clusters were reported to appear linked to parvovirus B19, influenza, CMV and Epstein-Barr virus. This cohort had only TCR beta chains sequenced, and the lack of alpha or paired-chain data limited which features could be detected. HLA typing was unavailable for some donors at each locus, so association tests used only the typed subset. In an earlier analysis of some 540 of the donors, most TCR beta V segments appeared in productive rearrangements about 87% or about 30% of the time, broadly matching IMGT annotations. The classifier was reported to diagnose cytomegalovirus status with high specificity and sensitivity in both the original cohort and the validation cohort. According to a later analysis, most CMV-associated TCR beta chains appeared to be HLA-restricted, and the HLA associations seemed to be driven largely by CMV exposure. Correlated functional status among segregating V segments might reflect linkage disequilibrium, but an unknown experimental factor could not be ruled out. A later genetic analysis reported fewer N-insertions in productive TCRs among donors in an Asian-associated ancestry cluster than the 666-donor mean. Some IMGT-functional V segments, including TRBV6-2 and TRBV6-3, could not be distinguished by the 87-base-pair reads and were therefore excluded. Because counts were too low, about 15 rarely observed V segments, including chromosome 9 orphons, were left out of the earlier analysis of a few hundred of the donors. A later analysis found that TCR association rates varied across HLA loci, with DRB1 alleles showing the most associated TCRs and HLA-C alleles the fewest. CMV serostatus was the only immune exposure information available for the cohort. A later analysis associated about 16,000 TCR beta sequences with specific HLA alleles at a false discovery rate of 0.05. A later analysis found that HLA-associated TCR beta chains were more clonally expanded and had lower generation probabilities than equally common non-associated chains. Assigning TCR associations to individual alleles was difficult when HLA alleles, especially DR and DQ, strongly co-occurred. Presence/absence analyses assumed roughly uniform sequencing depth across donors, an assumption that may not hold. The authors suggested that the approach could potentially be extended to other disease states and immunological phenotypes. A total of fewer than 200 TCR beta chains were listed by the study as associated with cytomegalovirus. Across donors, most TCR sequences were observed very rarely, whereas some public TCRs were present in many individuals.

A word on this clone: Its antigen has not been determined. The input lacks base qualities; no much larger clone sits a single base away.

The receptor comes from a man aged 18 to 30 in good health and CMV-seronegative. The specimen was PBMCs. The sequence is built from TRBV4-2 and TRBJ2-2; 7 nucleotides in the junction match TRBD2. The CDR3 loop reads CASSQVGGRNTGELFF. The DNA reads TGTGCCAGCAGCCAAGTAGGCGGGAGGAACACCGGGGAGCTGTTTTTT.